These T cell receptor beta chains were read from a single sample in a study of Graves' ophthalmopathy and Graves' hyperthyroidism. TCRdb fed the multiplex PCR reads into MiXCR, producing one record per CDR3 protein. Of 560,000 or so distinct CDR3 sequences listed, roughly 40% were seen once; the top ten hold less than 4.5%. Source material: peripheral blood or thyroid tissue (not recorded which). These receptors came from an adult man with Graves' hyperthyroidism. The CDR3 runs from the conserved cysteine through the conserved F or W. A D gene is named only where the DNA matches it firmly. Clone size is shown for a subset of rows, as once, few, many or a class of expanded clone.

clone_size | d_call | j_call | v_call | cdr3_aa | cdr3_nt
NA | NA | TRBJ1-5 | TRBV19 | CASSIATGRFQPQHF | TGTGCCAGTAGTATAGCAACAGGGAGGTTTCAGCCCCAGCATTTT
NA | TRBD2 | TRBJ2-2 | TRBV24-1 | CATSDLSGAGGTGELFF | TGTGCCACCAGTGACCTTAGCGGGGCGGGCGGAACCGGGGAGCTGTTTTTT
many | NA | TRBJ2-5 | TRBV6-6 | CASSEGDRETQYF | TGTGCCAGCAGCGAAGGAGACCGAGAGACCCAGTACTTC
many | NA | TRBJ1-6 | TRBV4-1 | CASSQGVSPLHF | TGCGCCAGCAGCCAAGGGGTATCACCCCTCCACTTT
NA | TRBD2 | TRBJ2-7 | TRBV7-8 | CASSLLAGDFSYEQYF | TGTGCCAGCAGCCTGTTAGCGGGGGACTTTTCCTACGAGCAGTACTTC
many | NA | TRBJ2-2 | TRBV12-3/TRBV12-4 | CASGLRITGELFF | TGTGCCAGCGGACTCAGGATCACCGGGGAGCTGTTTTTT
many | NA | TRBJ1-2 | TRBV7-9 | CASSNTGLPVSYGYTF | TGTGCCAGCAGCAACACGGGCCTCCCGGTGAGCTATGGCTACACCTTC
NA | TRBD2 | TRBJ2-1 | TRBV10-2 | CASRRLAGDHEQFF | TGCGCCAGCAGAAGACTAGCGGGAGACCATGAGCAGTTCTTC
few | NA | TRBJ2-2 | TRBV29-1 | CSVEGGAYTGELFF | TGCAGCGTTGAAGGGGGGGCGTACACCGGGGAGCTGTTTTTT
NA | NA | TRBJ2-6 | TRBV12-3/TRBV12-4 | CASSLKLVTEAF | TGTGCCAGCAGTTTAAAGCTAGTCACTGAAGCTTTC
NA | NA | TRBJ2-7 | TRBV27 | CASSPEGLVAEQYF | TGTGCCAGCAGTCCCGAGGGCTTGGTAGCCGAGCAGTACTTC
NA | NA | TRBJ1-2 | TRBV29-1 | CSVGADYGYTF | TGCAGCGTTGGGGCAGACTATGGCTACACCTTC
NA | TRBD2 | TRBJ2-5 | TRBV11-2 | CASSLVGLAGLDTQYF | TGTGCCAGCAGCTTAGTAGGACTAGCGGGACTGGATACGCAGTACTTC
NA | NA | TRBJ1-5 | TRBV7-9 | CASTIFLGAGRGNQPQHF | TGTGCCAGCACCATTTTCTTGGGGGCAGGGAGGGGGAATCAGCCCCAGCATTTT
few | TRBD1 | TRBJ2-7 | TRBV9 | CASKGQGASYEQYF | TGTGCCAGCAAGGGACAGGGGGCCTCCTACGAGCAGTACTTC
NA | NA | TRBJ2-3 | TRBV2 | CASSLIPGGTDTQYF | TGCGCCAGCAGCTTAATACCAGGGGGCACAGATACGCAGTATTTT
many | NA | TRBJ2-7 | TRBV5-1 | CASSLAGIGNYEQYF | TGCGCCAGCAGCTTGGCGGGCATCGGGAACTACGAGCAGTACTTC
NA | NA | TRBJ1-6 | TRBV29-1 | CSVDGLDLHF | TGCAGCGTTGATGGGTTGGACCTCCACTTT
NA | TRBD1 | TRBJ2-7 | TRBV10-3 | CAVSPGGNEQYF | TGTGCCGTCAGTCCAGGGGGCAACGAGCAGTACTTC
NA | NA | TRBJ2-3 | TRBV7-8 | CASSLLARNTDTQYF | TGTGCCAGCAGCTTATTGGCGAGAAACACAGATACGCAGTATTTT
NA | TRBD2 | TRBJ2-7 | TRBV19 | CASSRRTSYEQYF | TGTGCCAGTAGCCGCCGGACTAGCTACGAGCAGTACTTC
NA | TRBD1 | TRBJ2-5 | TRBV20-1 | CSARVDRGETQYF | TGCAGTGCTAGGGTGGACAGGGGTGAGACCCAGTACTTC
many | NA | TRBJ1-2 | TRBV4-1 | CASSQGFNQYGYTF | TGCGCCAGCAGCCAAGGGTTCAACCAGTATGGCTACACCTTC
many | TRBD1 | TRBJ2-7 | TRBV4-1 | CASSQEDRGGYEQYF | TGCGCCAGCAGCCAAGAAGACAGGGGCGGCTACGAGCAGTACTTC
few | TRBD2 | TRBJ2-5 | TRBV6-5 | CASSPGLAGAPHQETQYF | TGTGCCAGCAGCCCCGGACTAGCGGGGGCACCCCACCAAGAGACCCAGTACTTC
many | NA | TRBJ1-6 | TRBV5-8 | CASSSGQQPNSPLHF | TGTGCCAGCAGCTCAGGGCAACAACCTAATTCACCCCTCCACTTT
NA | TRBD2 | TRBJ2-2 | TRBV7-2 | CASSLPGTSVTGELFF | TGTGCCAGCAGCTTGCCCGGGACTAGCGTCACCGGGGAGCTGTTTTTT
NA | NA | TRBJ2-6 | TRBV5-5 | CASSSRGPGANVLTF | TGTGCCAGCAGCTCTCGGGGGCCAGGGGCCAACGTCCTGACTTTC
many | NA | TRBJ1-6 | TRBV7-2 | CASSLDNYNSPLHF | TGTGCCAGCAGCTTAGACAACTATAATTCACCCCTCCACTTT
NA | NA | TRBJ1-4 | TRBV2 | CASSATASGKLFF | TGTGCCAGCAGCGCGACAGCCTCTGGAAAACTGTTTTTT
NA | TRBD1 | TRBJ2-7 | TRBV29-1 | CSVVRDRPQNEQYF | TGCAGCGTTGTCCGGGACAGGCCTCAAAATGAGCAGTACTTC
NA | TRBD2 | TRBJ2-7 | TRBV7-2 | CASSWGGGQAGSYEQYF | TGTGCCAGCAGCTGGGGCGGGGGTCAGGCGGGCTCCTACGAGCAGTACTTC
many | NA | TRBJ2-2 | TRBV11-2 | CASSFILLDNTGELFF | TGTGCCAGCAGCTTTATCTTACTGGATAACACCGGGGAGCTGTTTTTT
many | NA | TRBJ1-3 | TRBV20-1 | CSARRAETGNTIYF | TGCAGTGCTAGGAGAGCTGAGACTGGAAACACCATATATTTT
many | TRBD1 | TRBJ2-5 | TRBV6-5 | CASHRDRGQETQYF | TGTGCCAGCCACCGGGACAGGGGTCAAGAGACCCAGTACTTC
many | NA | TRBJ1-2 | TRBV29-1 | CSVPATANYGYTF | TGCAGCGTTCCAGCGACAGCTAACTATGGCTACACCTTC
NA | NA | TRBJ1-5 | TRBV27 | CASSFVGQPQHF | TGTGCCAGCAGTTTTGTCGGGCAGCCCCAGCATTTT
many | NA | TRBJ1-1 | TRBV20-1 | CSAKTPNTEAFF | TGCAGTGCTAAGACCCCGAACACTGAAGCTTTCTTT
many | TRBD1 | TRBJ1-2 | TRBV5-5 | CATHWDRGQRDYGYTF | TGTGCCACCCACTGGGACAGGGGGCAACGGGACTATGGCTACACCTTC
NA | NA | TRBJ1-3 | TRBV20-1 | CSARDRGNTIYF | TGCAGTGCTAGAGATCGGGGAAACACCATATATTTT
NA | NA | TRBJ2-2 | TRBV7-9 | CASSFWTQNTGELFF | TGTGCCAGCAGCTTTTGGACGCAGAACACCGGGGAGCTGTTTTTT
NA | NA | TRBJ1-5 | TRBV19 | CASAREVGAGEPQHF | TGTGCCTCGGCGCGTGAGGTGGGGGCCGGGGAGCCCCAGCATTTT